This passage covers 19 T cell receptor beta chains from one sample sequenced in a study of T cells in Graves' hyperthyroidism and ophthalmopathy. Researchers amplified the TCR beta CDR3 regions from RNA transcripts. TCR CDR3 underwent first-round RT-PCR with the HTBI primer set. Using its own MiXCR run on the multiplex PCR reads, TCRdb lists one record per CDR3 protein. Of hundreds of thousands of distinct CDR3 sequences listed, roughly 37% are singletons. The sample comprised blood. These receptors were obtained from a man aged 18 to 35 with Graves' hyperthyroidism.

This clonotype was detected many times. The V and J genes are TRBV15 and TRBJ2-2; D not certain. The CDR3 contains 14 residues. Germline V gene sequence: CDR1 LNHNV, CDR2 YYDKDF (reference sequence). V lost 1 base and J lost 4, with 7 bases in between. The CDR3 sequence: CATSRAWGTGELFF. DNA for the CDR3: TGTGCCACCAGCAGAGCCTGGGGCACCGGGGAGCTGTTTTTT.

The rearrangement uses TRBV20-1 and TRBJ2-5, with 9 nucleotides matching TRBD1. The ends lost 6 bases at V and 4 bases at J; junction bases unmatched: 6. Germline V gene lookup returns CDR1 DFQATT and CDR2 SNEGSKA (reference sequence). The CDR3 covers 13 residues. The CDR3 sequence is CSAAQGARETQYF. CDR3 nucleotide sequence: TGCAGTGCCGCACAGGGGGCACGAGAGACCCAGTACTTC.

The chain employs TRBV13 and TRBJ1-6, with D possibly being TRBD1 (5 bases). V was trimmed by 5 bases and J by 7 bases, leaving 12 bases between them. Per germline, CDR1 PRHDT and CDR2 FYEKMQ (reference sequence). There are 14 residues in the CDR3. The CDR3 DNA is TGTGCCAGCAGCCGACCGGGGCCGAATTCACCCCTCCACTTT. This sequence encodes CASSRPGPNSPLHF.

This clonotype appeared many times. CDR3 nucleotide sequence: TGTGCCAGCAGCCCCTTGGACAGGCAAGAGACCCAGTACTTC. It codes for CASSPLDRQETQYF. The V call is TRBV7-2, the J call TRBJ2-5; TRBD1 matches at 7 bases. V dropped 5 bases and J dropped 2; count of bases not matched to a gene: 5. The CDR3 runs 14 residues. CDR1 and CDR2 (germline): SGHTA, FQGNSA.

In DNA, the CDR3 is TGTGCCAGCAGGGGAGGGCCCGATGAAAAACTGTTTTTT. Its protein is CASRGGPDEKLFF. The J gene is TRBJ1-4, the V gene TRBV7-2; D is ambiguous. This CDR3 spans 13 amino acids. Germline V CDR1 and CDR2: SGHTA, FQGNSA. Deletions cut 6 bases from V and 6 bases from J, with 11 bases between.

This clonotype was seen a few times. The chain links TRBV5-1 to TRBJ1-1; no definite D call. CDR1 and CDR2 from the germline V gene are SGHRS and YFSETQ. V lost 1 base and J lost 7, with 11 bases in between. The CDR3 is 13 amino acids. Here the CDR3 reads CASSLPPEVEAFF. CDR3 in DNA: TGCGCCAGCAGCTTGCCGCCAGAGGTTGAAGCTTTCTTT.

At least ten counts were recorded for this clonotype. CDR3 amino acids: CSASAHYSNQPQHF. The CDR3 region has the DNA TGCAGTGCTAGTGCGCATTATAGCAATCAGCCCCAGCATTTT. This sequence joins TRBV20-1 and TRBJ1-5, with D unclear. The length of the CDR3 is 14 residues. Germline CDR1 reads DFQATT; CDR2 reads SNEGSKA (reference sequence). Trimming took off 3 bases at V and 0 bases at J, with 9 bases between the two ends.

This sequence joins TRBV7-8 and TRBJ2-5, with D possibly TRBD2 on 6 matching bases. With 5 bases removed from V and 7 bases from J, the gap between germline ends came to 14 bases. Germline V CDR1 and CDR2: SGHVS, FQNEAQ. This CDR3 has 13 amino acids. CDR3 sequence reads: CASSGSGPGTQYF. The CDR3 coding sequence is TGTGCCAGCAGCGGGAGCGGGCCCGGGACCCAGTACTTC.

The V gene is TRBV7-9, the J gene TRBJ2-7, with 10 positions matching TRBD2. Trimming took 6 bases from V and 3 from J; bases not matched to a gene: 2. The germline V gene has CDR1 SEHNR and CDR2 FQNEAQ (reference sequence). The CDR3 is made up of 13 amino acids. The CDR3 sequence: CASRGTSDYEQYF. The CDR3 DNA is TGTGCCAGCAGGGGGACTAGCGACTACGAGCAGTACTTC.

This chain joins TRBV10-3 and TRBJ2-5; 12 bases fit TRBD2. Trimming cost V 6 bases and J 4 bases; bases outside gene matches: 3. In germline, CDR1 is ENHRY, CDR2 SYGVKD. CDR3 size: 14 residues. The CDR3 protein is CAIRTSGGGETQYF. The CDR3 coding sequence is TGTGCCATCAGGACTAGCGGGGGAGGAGAGACCCAGTACTTC.

V is TRBV12-3 or TRBV12-4 and J is TRBJ1-1; 8 nucleotides agree with TRBD1. J was trimmed by 5 bases and V by 8 bases; bases with no gene match: 13. The CDR3 is 15 amino acids. CDR3 DNA: TGTGCCAGCCTCCCCTACCAGGACAGGGAAACTGAAGCTTTCTTT. Residues: CASLPYQDRETEAFF.

The chain uses TRBV19 and TRBJ2-2; TRBD1 agrees at 10 bases. Per germline, CDR1 LNHDA and CDR2 SQIVND (reference sequence). J lost 4 bases, V lost 3 bases, and 14 bases had no gene match. The CDR3 sequence is 19 residues long. For the CDR3, the DNA is TGTGCCAGTAGTATCGGGACAGGGGTTGTAGTGGAGCTCACCGGGGAGCTGTTTTTT. Translated, it gives CASSIGTGVVVELTGELFF.

This clonotype was counted between two and nine times. The rearrangement joins TRBV7-8 to TRBJ1-5, with 8 bases aligning to TRBD1. V gave up 4 bases and J gave up 7 bases; unmatched junction bases: 9. Germline CDR1 and CDR2: SGHVS and FQNEAQ. The CDR3 runs to 15 residues. The DNA for the CDR3 is TGTGCCAGCAGCTCGGACAGGGTTTTGGGACAGCCCCAGCATTTT. It encodes CASSSDRVLGQPQHF.

This chain uses TRBV7-2 with TRBJ2-5; 13 bases map to TRBD2. CDR3 length equals 16 residues. Per the germline V gene, CDR1 is SGHTA and CDR2 is FQGNSA. V lost 8 bases to trimming and J lost 4 bases; unmatched junction nucleotides: 10. The DNA for the CDR3 is TGTGCCAGCGGTATTACTAGCGGGGGGGCAGGAGAGACCCAGTACTTC. This gives the protein CASGITSGGAGETQYF.

With regard to this clonotype: At one end, the junction sequence differs from germline, possibly due to a read error. The chain employs TRBV9 and TRBJ2-5; TRBD2 aligns across 10 bases. The CDR3 consists of 20 residues. CDR1 and CDR2 from the germline V gene are SGDLS and YYNGEE. CDR3: CASSHQVLKGAGGPRETQYF. The CDR3 nucleotides are TGCGCCAGCAGCCACCAGGTCTTAAAGGGAGCGGGGGGGCCCAGAGAGACCCAGTACTTC.

The chain joins TRBV24-1 to TRBJ2-5; TRBD2 matches 16 bases. Germline V gene lookup returns CDR1 KGHDR and CDR2 SFDVKD. This CDR3 is built from 18 residues. The V segment lost 8 bases and the J segment 5 bases; nucleotides outside the gene matches: 13. CDR3 bases: TGTGCCACCAAAGGCCGAGGGACTAGCGGGGGGGCAAGGGAGACCCAGTACTTC. It is translated as CATKGRGTSGGARETQYF.

Points on this clonotype: Given a much more abundant clone one base away, this may be a read error. The J gene is TRBJ2-6, the V gene TRBV9; tentatively, D is TRBD1 (6 bases). This CDR3 spans 16 amino acids. Germline CDR1 SGDLS, CDR2 YYNGEE. In DNA, the CDR3 is TGTGCCAGCAGCGTAGGGTCTGGGGCAGGGGCCGACGTCCTGACTTTC. It encodes CASSVGSGAGADVLTF.

The table lists this clonotype with many counts. V usage is TRBV29-1 and J usage is TRBJ1-2; tentative D call: TRBD1 (5 bases). V lost 0 bases and J 8 bases, leaving 19 bases between the germline ends. The CDR3 loop spans 15 amino acids. Germline CDR1 SQVTM, CDR2 ANQGSEA. The CDR3 spells CSVEDRGGAGTGYTF. CDR3 DNA sequence: TGCAGCGTTGAAGATCGAGGTGGGGCAGGGACCGGCTACACCTTC.

This clonotype was seen repeatedly, ten times or more. The genes are TRBV11-1 and TRBJ2-5, with 13 nucleotides matching TRBD2. The CDR3 totals 16 residues. J was trimmed by 0 bases and V by 5 bases; bases with no gene match: 3. The germline V gene encodes CDR1 SGHAT and CDR2 FQDESV (reference sequence). The CDR3 DNA follows: TGTGCCAGCAGCCGTGGGACTAGCGGGGACCAAGAGACCCAGTACTTC. As protein: CASSRGTSGDQETQYF.